A single sample gave rise to the 16 T cell receptor beta chains below, sequenced in a study of shared clonotypes between healthy human individuals. Assay used: immunoSEQ multiplex PCR; TCRdb lists only in-frame clones, some missing. The table includes some 1.1 million clones, 77% detected once. The sequencing sample was made of memory CD4+ T cells from PBMCs. Subset meaning: CD45RA-negative fraction. The origin of the receptors is a man younger than 30 in good health. Some clones in this sample may be carry-over from other donors' samples.

The sample holds a few counts of this clone. The gene calls are TRBV18 and TRBJ2-7; D might be TRBD1 (5 bases). There are 11 residues in the CDR3. Germline V lookup: CDR1 KGHSH, CDR2 LQKENI. Trimming left V 8 bases short and J 7 bases short, with 12 bases between. The CDR3 loop reads CASSDRGEQYF. In DNA, the CDR3 is TGTGCCAGCAGCGACAGAGGAGAGCAGTACTTC.

To note about this clone: This specimen includes other DNA sequences encoding the same CDR3. V and J are TRBV10-3 and TRBJ2-3; tentatively, D is TRBD1 (5 bases). Germline V CDR1 and CDR2: ENHRY, SYGVKD. V was pared by 0 bases and J by 0 bases, with 10 bases between. The CDR3 totals 16 residues. For the CDR3, the DNA is TGTGCCATCAGTGAGTCGGCAGGACAAAGCACAGATACGCAGTATTTT. It translates to CAISESAGQSTDTQYF.

The rearrangement uses TRBV7-2 and TRBJ2-5, with D perhaps matching TRBD1 (6 bases). This CDR3 spans 17 amino acids. CDR1 SGHTA and CDR2 FQGNSA come from the germline V gene. V lost 2 bases and J lost 3, with 19 bases in between. This CDR3 reads CASSLLGGRGKKETQYF. The CDR3 nucleotides are TGTGCCAGCAGCTTACTCGGAGGCAGGGGAAAAAAAGAGACCCAGTACTTC.

This sequence joins TRBV4-2 and TRBJ2-3; maybe TRBD1 (7 bases). Germline assignment: CDR1 LGHNA and CDR2 YNFKEQ. This CDR3 region has 16 residues. V lost 0 bases to trimming and J lost 2 bases, with 12 bases between them. The CDR3 here is CASSQDVRGATDTQYF. The CDR3 nucleotides are TGTGCCAGCAGCCAAGATGTCAGGGGGGCCACAGATACGCAGTATTTT.

V usage is TRBV7-7 and J usage is TRBJ2-1; D remains unclear. The CDR3 length is 15 residues. V gave up 10 bases and J gave up 7 bases, with 23 bases separating them. CDR1 is SSHAT, CDR2 FNYEAQ, per germline (reference sequence). The CDR3 nucleotides are TGTGCCAAGCCAGCTTACCAGGATGCTCGGAATGAGCAGTTCTTC. This translates into CAKPAYQDARNEQFF.

This chain joins TRBV5-1 and TRBJ1-1; D is unresolved. The CDR3 has 13 amino acids. CDR1 and CDR2 (germline): SGHRS, YFSETQ. V shed 2 bases and J shed 7 bases, with 12 bases lying between them. The CDR3 is CASSFGDRIEAFF. The CDR3 DNA sequence: TGCGCCAGCAGCTTTGGGGATCGCATTGAAGCTTTCTTT.

This rearrangement joins TRBV10-2 to TRBJ2-7, with D possibly being TRBD1 (5 bases). Deletions cut 3 bases from V and 7 bases from J, with 13 bases between. Per the germline V gene, CDR1 is WSHSY and CDR2 is SAAADI. CDR3 length: 13 amino acids. The CDR3 region has the DNA TGCGCCAGCAGTGACCTGACAGTTAGGGAGCAGTACTTC. Protein: CASSDLTVREQYF.

V and J are TRBV5-1 and TRBJ2-7, with 10 bases fitting TRBD2. Germline-derived CDR1 and CDR2 are SGHRS and YFSETQ. This CDR3 has 15 residues. With V trimmed by 2 bases and J by 2 bases, 4 bases remained unmatched. The CDR3 region has the DNA TGCGCCAGCAGCTTCGGACTAGCGGACCCCTACGAGCAGTACTTC. The encoded protein is CASSFGLADPYEQYF.

The J gene is TRBJ1-1, the V gene TRBV6-6, with 8 bases fitting TRBD1. The V and J ends lost 4 bases and 0 bases, in that order; junction bases with no gene match: 4. Germline lookup yields CDR1 MNHNY and CDR2 SVGAGI (reference sequence). The CDR3 spans 15 residues. The CDR3 protein is CASSSRDRLNTEAFF. CDR3 nucleotide sequence: TGTGCCAGCAGTTCTCGGGACAGGTTGAACACTGAAGCTTTCTTT.

J is TRBJ2-3 and V is TRBV7-9; the match to TRBD2 covers 10 bases. The germline V gene encodes CDR1 SEHNR and CDR2 FQNEAQ (reference sequence). The CDR3 totals 13 residues. V gave up 4 bases and J gave up 15 bases; unmatched junction bases: 10. The CDR3 region has the DNA TGTGCCAGCAGCTCCGGGACTAGCGACGTTGGCTATTTT. Its translation is CASSSGTSDVGYF.

This clone came up many times. J is TRBJ2-5 and V is TRBV15; D call uncertain. CDR1 and CDR2 from the germline V gene are LNHNV and YYDKDF (reference sequence). Trimming cost V 5 bases and J 1 base, with 20 bases left between them. This CDR3 has 17 residues. In nucleotides, the CDR3 is TGTGCCACCAGCGTAGAGGAGTATTTGTTGGGCCAAGAGACCCAGTACTTC. Translating it yields CATSVEEYLLGQETQYF.

The chain couples TRBV5-5 to TRBJ1-5; weak D call: TRBD1 (6 bases). The germline gives CDR1 SGHKS, CDR2 YYEKEE (reference sequence). The CDR3 is 15 residues long. Trimming stripped 4 bases from V and 6 bases from J, with 17 bases between. As DNA, the CDR3 is TGTGCCAGCAGCCCCCAAGAGAGGGGGAGTCAGCCCCAGCATTTT. Its translation: CASSPQERGSQPQHF.

This rearrangement joins TRBV18 to TRBJ1-2; D gene ambiguous. There are 13 residues in the CDR3. V was shortened by 3 bases and J by 5 bases, with 10 bases between the two germline ends. The V gene's germline CDR1 is KGHSH and CDR2 LQKENI. CDR3 loop: CASSPTRIYGYTF. CDR3 nucleotide sequence: TGTGCCAGCTCACCGACGAGGATATATGGCTACACCTTC. The whole variable domain, remainder taken from reference TRBV18 and TRBJ1-2, is NAGVMQNPRHLVRRRGQEARLRCSPMKGHSHVYWYRQLPEEGLKFMVYLQKENIIDESGMPKERFSAEFPKEGPSILRIQQVVRGDSAAYFCASSPTRIYGYTFGSGTRLTVV.

The CDR3 DNA follows: TGTGCCAGCAAAACGCCGGGACAGGGGGCGGCAGATACGCAGTATTTT. It codes for CASKTPGQGAADTQYF. The chain couples TRBV28 to TRBJ2-3; 12 bases map to TRBD1. V gave up 7 bases and J gave up 4 bases; unmatched junction bases: 9. The CDR3 length is 16 residues. The V gene's germline CDR1 is MDHEN and CDR2 SYDVKM.

This clone appeared a single time. The CDR3 region has the DNA TGTGCCAGCAGTCCCGGGACAGGGATAATTGAGCAGTACTTC. Translation gives CASSPGTGIIEQYF. This sequence joins TRBV7-2 and TRBJ2-7; TRBD1 aligns across 9 bases. The CDR3 has 14 residues. V shed 6 bases and J 7 bases; nucleotides not matched to a gene: 10. Per the germline V gene, CDR1 is SGHTA and CDR2 is FQGNSA.

The V and J genes are TRBV7-3 and TRBJ2-4; D is unclear. The germline V gene has CDR1 SGHTA and CDR2 FQGTGA. The length of the CDR3 is 14 residues. Trimming removed 1 base from V and 9 bases from J, with 13 bases in between. The CDR3 is CASSLKGPTGIQYF. The CDR3, as DNA: TGTGCCAGCAGCTTAAAGGGTCCGACGGGCATTCAGTACTTC.